What follows are 2 T cell receptor beta chains derived from one specimen sequenced in a study of shared clonotypes between healthy human individuals. The repertoire was sequenced with immunoSEQ multiplex PCR; TCRdb's copy has only in-frame clones and lacks some. The table shows about 2 million clones, with about 95% occurring only once. Only CD45RO-negative cells positively selected for CCR7 counted as naive CD8 cells, so terminally differentiated effector memory CD45RA+ cells were excluded. The specimen sequenced was naive CD8+ T cells sorted from blood. These receptors came from a man aged 18-30 years in good health.

The V and J genes are TRBV28 and TRBJ2-3; TRBD2 matches at 15 bases. The CDR3 is made up of 15 amino acids. Germline assignment: CDR1 MDHEN and CDR2 SYDVKM. V was pared by 6 bases and J by 4 bases, with 2 bases of the junction left unmatched. The CDR3 DNA is TGTGCCAGCAGCGGACTAGCGGGGGGGCCAGATACGCAGTATTTT. Its translation is CASSGLAGGPDTQYF.

The chain links TRBV6-6 to TRBJ2-7; tentatively, D is TRBD2 (6 bases). The ends were cut back, 6 bases at V and 0 bases at J, with 15 bases in the middle. The CDR3 loop spans 15 amino acids. Germline V gene sequence: CDR1 MNHNY, CDR2 SVGAGI (reference sequence). The CDR3 spells CASSLGSGSSYEQYF. The CDR3 DNA sequence: TGTGCCAGCAGCCTTGGTAGCGGAAGCTCCTACGAGCAGTACTTC.